A single sample is the source of the 6 T cell receptor beta chains below, sequenced in a study of blood T cell repertoires in COVID-19. Generated by immunoSEQ multiplex PCR, the TCRdb table keeps only in-frame clones and is missing some. The table records approximately 210,000 clones, over 70% of them present only once. Sequencing was performed on peripheral blood. The receptors come from a woman between 45 and 65 years old with acute or convalescent COVID-19.

The chain employs TRBV3-1 (or the pseudogene TRBV3-2) and TRBJ1-2; 9 positions match TRBD1. The V gene's germline CDR1 is LGHDT and CDR2 YNNKEL (reference sequence). The CDR3 has 16 amino acids. Trimming cost V 4 bases and J 2 bases; bases outside gene matches: 8. CDR3 loop: CASSPTFGQGNYGYTF. CDR3 bases: TGTGCCAGCAGCCCGACCTTTGGACAGGGGAACTATGGCTACACCTTC.

This rearrangement joins TRBV29-1 to TRBJ2-1; possibly TRBD1 for D (5 bases). Germline CDR1 is SQVTM and CDR2 is ANQGSEA. The CDR3 has 12 amino acids. The V and J ends lost 5 bases and 6 bases respectively, with 11 bases between them. The chain's CDR3 is CSVSRQSNEQFF. CDR3 in DNA: TGCAGCGTTTCCCGACAGTCCAATGAGCAGTTCTTC.

CDR3 in amino acids: CATSRDLRAGGGEQYF. The CDR3 region has the DNA TGTGCCACCAGCAGAGATTTGAGGGCGGGAGGCGGCGAGCAGTACTTC. V and J are TRBV15 and TRBJ2-7, with 8 bases lining up with TRBD2. V lost 0 bases and J lost 6; bases outside the gene matches: 10. Germline values: CDR1 LNHNV, CDR2 YYDKDF (reference sequence). The length of the CDR3 is 16 residues.

V gene TRBV30 combines with J gene TRBJ2-1; TRBD2 aligns across 8 bases. Germline V gives CDR1 GTSNPN, CDR2 SVGIG (reference sequence). Losses at the gene ends were 4 bases for V and 4 bases for J; bases not matched to a gene: 3. CDR3 length equals 13 residues. CDR3 coding DNA: TGTGCCTGGACTAGCGGGTATTACAATGAGCAGTTCTTC. Its protein product is CAWTSGYYNEQFF.

This chain connects TRBV19 to TRBJ2-3, with D possibly TRBD1 on 6 matching bases. Deletions cut 10 bases from V and 2 bases from J, with 13 bases between. The germline V gene encodes CDR1 LNHDA and CDR2 SQIVND (reference sequence). The CDR3 contains 13 residues. The CDR3 bases are TGTGCCACCGCAAGGGGGTTCACAGATACGCAGTATTTT. Translation gives CATARGFTDTQYF. Drawing the rest from reference TRBV19 and TRBJ2-3, the complete variable domain is DGGITQSPKYLFRKEGQNVTLSCEQNLNHDAMYWYRQDPGQGLRLIYYSQIVNDFQKGDIAEGYSVSREKKESFPLTVTSAQKNPTAFYLCATARGFTDTQYFGPGTRLTVL.

The rearrangement uses TRBV20-1 and TRBJ2-2, with TRBD2 identical over 7 bases. This CDR3 region has 14 residues. V dropped 3 bases and J dropped 4; count of bases not matched to a gene: 5. Germline CDR1 DFQATT, CDR2 SNEGSKA (reference sequence). Here the CDR3 reads CSASLRTSTGELFF. CDR3 coding DNA: TGCAGTGCTAGTCTCAGGACTAGCACCGGGGAGCTGTTTTTT.